There are many counts of the clone carrying this T cell receptor beta chain. Its specificity is unknown. This sample is part of a study of metastatic and nonmetastatic thyroid tumors. For the study at large: Comparison of repertoires was carried out across blood and tumor or nodule tissue from malignant and benign thyroid patients.

Patients underwent thyroid surgery, and none had received any treatment before it. The V end was cut by 0 bases, the J end by 13 bases, with 14 bases between. The CDR3 totals 13 residues. Germline values: CDR1 MNHEY, CDR2 SVGAGI. As processed by the authors: Clinicopathological groups supplied CDR3 differences that were used to build a distant-metastasis classifier for papillary thyroid cancer. TCRdb ran MiXCR on the PCR reads. The V and J calls follow TCRdb's processing rather than the paper's. Of roughly 44,000 clones listed, 20% to 25% were seen once; the top ten hold 14%. Study findings and constraints: Significantly greater TCR beta diversity was reportedly found in malignant thyroid tumors than in benign nodules (in blood and tumor).

This sequence joins TRBV6-5 and TRBJ2-3; no reliable D call. This clonotype was sampled from a female donor with papillary thyroid cancer or a benign thyroid nodule (not recorded which). Some clones in this sample may be carry-over from other donors' samples. The sequencing sample was made of tumor tissue. The CDR3 reads CASSYSRANEKYF. DNA of the CDR3: TGTGCCAGCAGTTACTCCCGGGCCAATGAGAAGTATTTT.